These 9 T cell receptor beta chains share one sample of origin, sequenced in a study of blood T cell repertoires in COVID-19. TCRdb's copy holds only in-frame clones and misses some; the assay was immunoSEQ multiplex PCR. The table includes 100,000 to 150,000 clones, approximately 74% detected once. Sequencing was done on a sample of peripheral blood. These receptors came from a man in his fifties or sixties with acute or convalescent COVID-19.

This clone was counted once. V usage is TRBV27 and J usage is TRBJ1-2; perhaps TRBD1 as D (6 bases). V shed 5 bases and J shed 4 bases, with 14 bases lying between them. The CDR3 is 14 amino acids. Per the germline V gene, CDR1 is MNHEY and CDR2 is SMNVEV (reference sequence). The CDR3 coding sequence is TGTGCCAGCAGTGCAAACAGGGTGGGCTATGGCTACACCTTC. Translating gives CASSANRVGYGYTF.

The V gene is TRBV11-2, the J gene TRBJ1-5, with D possibly being TRBD1 (6 bases). CDR1 is SGHAT, CDR2 FQNNGV, per germline. This CDR3 is 13 amino acids long. Deletions cut 5 bases from V and 6 bases from J, with 11 bases between. The CDR3 DNA follows: TGTGCCAGCAGCCGATTACAGGGTCAGCCCCAGCATTTT. It specifies CASSRLQGQPQHF. The full variable domain, in which reference TRBV11-2 and TRBJ1-5 provide the parts outside the CDR3, is EAGVAQSPRYKIIEKRQSVAFWCNPISGHATLYWYQQILGQGPKLLIQFQNNGVVDDSQLPKDRFSAERLKGVDSTLKIQPAKLEDSAVYLCASSRLQGQPQHFGDGTRLSIL.

V is TRBV7-3 and J is TRBJ2-6; D gene unclear. There are 15 residues in the CDR3. Germline V gene lookup returns CDR1 SGHTA and CDR2 FQGTGA. V lost 4 bases and J lost 1, with 8 bases in between. CDR3 coding DNA: TGTGCCAGCAGCTCCCCCATGTCTGGGGCCAACGTCCTGACTTTC. Its protein is CASSSPMSGANVLTF.

This chain connects TRBV19 to TRBJ1-5; possible D gene TRBD1, 5 bases. Germline assignment: CDR1 LNHDA and CDR2 SQIVND (reference sequence). The CDR3 is 18 residues long. Trimming removed 1 base from V and 5 bases from J, with 21 bases in between. CDR3 loop: CASSIVSVRQGPHQPQHF. The CDR3 coding sequence is TGTGCCAGTAGTATAGTCTCCGTGCGGCAGGGCCCCCATCAGCCCCAGCATTTT.

The chain employs TRBV10-1 and TRBJ2-1; TRBD1 matches 11 bases. Germline trimming cut 3 bases from V and 6 bases from J; bases unmatched to any gene: 4. There are 15 residues in the CDR3. CDR1 and CDR2 from the germline V gene are WNHNN and SYGVQD (reference sequence). Here the CDR3 reads CASSDPGTGGNEQFF. In nucleotides, the CDR3 is TGCGCCAGCAGTGACCCCGGGACAGGGGGCAATGAGCAGTTCTTC.

J is TRBJ2-3 and V is TRBV10-3, with 7 bases that match TRBD2. The CDR3 totals 12 residues. With 8 bases clipped from V and 2 bases from J, the junction kept 1 base outside the gene matches. Germline CDR1 ENHRY, CDR2 SYGVKD. The DNA for the CDR3 is TGTGCCATCGCGGGGGACACAGATACGCAGTATTTT. It specifies CAIAGDTDTQYF.

This clone occurred once. This chain links TRBV27 with TRBJ1-2; D not certain. Germline assignment: CDR1 MNHEY and CDR2 SMNVEV (reference sequence). The CDR3 sequence is 17 residues long. The V gene lost 1 base and the J gene lost 1 base, with 16 bases spanning the gap. The CDR3: CASSLYPDKNNNYGYTF. CDR3 nucleotide sequence: TGTGCCAGCAGTTTATACCCCGACAAAAATAATAACTATGGCTACACCTTC.

This chain joins TRBV24-1 and TRBJ1-2, with 8 bases fitting TRBD1. The length of the CDR3 is 14 residues. Trimming took 3 bases from V and 11 from J; bases not matched to a gene: 10. Per the germline V gene, CDR1 is KGHDR and CDR2 is SFDVKD. The CDR3 DNA is TGTGCCACCAGTGATGGGCCTCGACAGGGGAGTTACACCTTC. It translates to CATSDGPRQGSYTF.

J is TRBJ2-5 and V is TRBV7-2; D is possibly TRBD1 (5 bases). The germline V gene encodes CDR1 SGHTA and CDR2 FQGNSA. The CDR3 is 15 residues long. V was trimmed by 2 bases and J by 0 bases, leaving 10 bases between them. The CDR3 sequence is CASSLSAGHQETQYF. As DNA, the CDR3 is TGTGCCAGCAGCTTATCGGCAGGGCACCAAGAGACCCAGTACTTC.